Each of the 18 T cell receptor beta chains below was sequenced from the same sample in a study of cytomegalovirus exposure and HLA in healthy donors. Use of 60 Vbeta and 13 Jbeta primers characterized the PCR. The repertoire was sequenced with immunoSEQ multiplex PCR; TCRdb's copy has only in-frame clones and lacks some. The sample consists of some 190,000 clones, less than 90% of them appearing once. Sequencing was performed on PBMCs. All receptors derive from a girl aged 5 to 17 in good health and CMV-seropositive.

V gene TRBV10-3 combines with J gene TRBJ2-7; the match to TRBD2 covers 8 bases. The CDR3 loop spans 15 amino acids. V shed 4 bases and J 0 bases; nucleotides not matched to a gene: 5. Per germline, CDR1 ENHRY and CDR2 SYGVKD. CDR3 sequence: CAISGSGSVSYEQYF. DNA of the CDR3: TGTGCCATCAGTGGGAGCGGGAGCGTCTCCTACGAGCAGTACTTC.

The chain recombines TRBV10-3 with TRBJ1-5, with D tentatively TRBD1 (6 bases). CDR1 is ENHRY, CDR2 SYGVKD, per germline. There are 14 residues in the CDR3. V was shortened by 2 bases and J by 5 bases, with 10 bases between the two germline ends. The CDR3 loop reads CAISERQGYQPQHF. The CDR3 DNA reads TGTGCCATCAGTGAGCGGCAGGGGTATCAGCCCCAGCATTTT.

The DNA for the CDR3 is TGTGCCAGCTCCAGACTAAACACCGGGGAGCTGTTTTTT. This codes for CASSRLNTGELFF. The rearrangement uses TRBV2 and TRBJ2-2, with D maybe TRBD2 (5 bases). CDR3 size: 13 residues. Between the trimmed V and J ends, which lost 8 bases and 2 bases, there was a span of 9 bases. Germline V gene data show CDR1 as SNHLY and CDR2 as FYNNEI. Looking up the rest from reference TRBV2 and TRBJ2-2 gives the full variable domain: EPEVTQTPSHQVTQMGQEVILRCVPISNHLYFYWYRQILGQKVEFLVSFYNNEISEKSEIFDDQFSVERPDGSNFTLKIRSTKLEDSAMYFCASSRLNTGELFFGEGSRLTVL.

The chain couples TRBV2 to TRBJ1-2, with 10 bases fitting TRBD1. Germline lookup yields CDR1 SNHLY and CDR2 FYNNEI. The CDR3 spans 14 residues. V trimming: 3 bases; J trimming: 5 bases; junction bases outside the gene matches: 3. The CDR3 coding sequence is TGTGCCAGCAGTGACGGACAGGGGGATTATGGCTACACCTTC. This codes for CASSDGQGDYGYTF.

The gene calls are TRBV29-1 and TRBJ1-5, with unresolved D. Germline V gene data show CDR1 as SQVTM and CDR2 as ANQGSEA. The CDR3 spans 12 residues. With 4 bases removed from V and 7 bases from J, the gap between germline ends came to 11 bases. The CDR3 DNA reads as TGCAGCGTTGGTGAGGTTGGACAGCCCCAGCATTTT. Protein sequence: CSVGEVGQPQHF.

The table lists this clone with a few counts. Written as DNA, the CDR3 is TGCACCAGCAGCCCAAGTCCAGGGGGCGTCGGCTACACCTTC. This translates into CTSSPSPGGVGYTF. The V gene is TRBV1, the J gene TRBJ1-2; the DNA was not used to check the table's D call, TRBD1. TRBV1 is given as a pseudogene. This CDR3 is built from 14 residues.

The count of this clone is one. The chain recombines TRBV4-2 with TRBJ2-1, with TRBD1 matching 7 bases. J was trimmed by 10 bases and V by 1 base; bases with no gene match: 7. The germline CDR1 and CDR2 sequences are LGHNA and YNFKEQ. There are 14 residues in the CDR3. The CDR3, as DNA: TGTGCCAGCAGCCAAGGCAGGGACAGCCGAGAGCAGTTCTTC. This gives the protein CASSQGRDSREQFF.

The rearrangement uses TRBV5-1 and TRBJ2-7, with TRBD1 matching over 9 bases. Trimming at V came to 3 bases and at J to 4 bases, leaving 8 bases not matched to a gene. CDR1 is SGHRS and CDR2 is YFSETQ in the germline V gene. The CDR3 has 15 residues. The CDR3 coding sequence is TGCGCCAGCAGCTACGGGACAGGGTATAGGTACGAGCAGTACTTC. Its translation: CASSYGTGYRYEQYF.

J is TRBJ2-3 and V is TRBV15, with 11 bases fitting TRBD2. Germline V gene sequence: CDR1 LNHNV, CDR2 YYDKDF (reference sequence). This CDR3 is built from 17 residues. Trimming removed 0 bases from V and 8 bases from J; junction bases left unmatched: 10. The CDR3 DNA reads as TGTGCCACCAGCAGAGATGGGACTAGCGGTTATAGGGGTACGCAGTATTTT. Translating gives CATSRDGTSGYRGTQYF.

The chain joins TRBV19 to TRBJ2-5; possibly TRBD2 for D (5 bases). The CDR3 runs 14 residues. The V gene lost 5 bases and the J gene lost 2 bases, with 12 bases spanning the gap. CDR1 is LNHDA, CDR2 SQIVND, per germline (reference sequence). The CDR3 loop is CASSWWRSQETQYF. The CDR3 nucleotides are TGTGCCAGTAGTTGGTGGAGGAGTCAAGAGACCCAGTACTTC.

The gene calls are TRBV5-4 and TRBJ2-7; TRBD2 might be the D (7 bases). In germline, CDR1 is SGHNT, CDR2 YYREEE (reference sequence). V lost 3 bases and J lost 3, with 22 bases in between. The CDR3 runs 17 residues. Written as DNA, the CDR3 is TGTGCCAGCAGCTGGGGGCCGGGGCTAGCGGAGGACTACGAGCAGTACTTC. It encodes CASSWGPGLAEDYEQYF.

The chain combines TRBV7-9 with TRBJ2-7; D not certain. V was cut by 4 bases and J by 2 bases, with 3 bases left in between. The length of the CDR3 is 11 residues. Germline assignment: CDR1 SEHNR and CDR2 FQNEAQ (reference sequence). CDR3: CASSSPYEQYF. The CDR3 DNA is TGTGCCAGCAGCTCTCCCTACGAGCAGTACTTC.

This clone was recorded a few times. This chain connects TRBV6-5 to TRBJ1-5; 8 bases are a match to TRBD1. Germline V gene sequence: CDR1 MNHEY, CDR2 SVGAGI. The CDR3 spans 15 residues. The J segment lost 6 bases and the V segment lost 2 bases, leaving 6 bases of the junction unmatched. The DNA of the CDR3 is TGTGCCAGCAGTTACAGTCAGGGGGCCCTTCAGCCCCAGCATTTT. Translation: CASSYSQGALQPQHF.

The V call is TRBV30, the J call TRBJ1-2, with D perhaps TRBD1 (6 bases). The germline gives CDR1 GTSNPN, CDR2 SVGIG (reference sequence). The CDR3 contains 14 residues. Trimming stripped 2 bases from V and 2 bases from J, with 12 bases between. CDR3 in amino acids: CAWSSYTGNYGYTF. The CDR3 DNA is TGTGCCTGGAGTTCCTATACAGGGAACTATGGCTACACCTTC.

The V and J genes are TRBV27 and TRBJ2-2; possible D gene TRBD1, 6 bases. The CDR3 has 16 residues. V was pared by 5 bases and J by 2 bases, with 15 bases between. Germline V gene sequence: CDR1 MNHEY, CDR2 SMNVEV (reference sequence). Here the CDR3 reads CASSLPQGRNTGELFF. Here the CDR3 DNA reads TGTGCCAGCAGTCTGCCCCAGGGGCGTAACACCGGGGAGCTGTTTTTT.

This clone occurred a few times. Other nucleotide sequences in the sample specify the same CDR3. This rearrangement joins TRBV30 to TRBJ1-5, with 9 nucleotides matching TRBD1. With V trimmed by 0 bases and J by 1 base, 1 base remained unmatched. The V gene's germline CDR1 is GTSNPN and CDR2 SVGIG (reference sequence). The CDR3 is 15 residues long. DNA for the CDR3: TGTGCCTGGAGTGTAGGGACAGGGAGCAATCAGCCCCAGCATTTT. This gives the protein CAWSVGTGSNQPQHF.

V is TRBV28 and J is TRBJ2-1; 8 nucleotides align to TRBD2. CDR3 size: 14 residues. V lost 6 bases and J lost 4; bases outside the gene matches: 5. From germline, CDR1 is MDHEN and CDR2 SYDVKM. DNA for the CDR3: TGTGCCAGCAGCAAAGCGGGGGTTTACAATGAGCAGTTCTTC. It specifies CASSKAGVYNEQFF.

This rearrangement joins TRBV11-2 to TRBJ2-1, with 11 positions matching TRBD2. The CDR3 has 17 residues. Looked up from germline, CDR1 is SGHAT and CDR2 is FQNNGV. V shed 3 bases, J shed 9 bases, and the junction held 13 bases outside the gene matches. CDR3 DNA sequence: TGTGCCAGCAGCTTCGAGTTCCAAACTAGCGGGAGTGGTGAGCAGTTCTTC. Its translation is CASSFEFQTSGSGEQFF.